What follows is one T cell receptor beta chain and its context. The antigen remains undetermined. Measured with immunoSEQ multiplex PCR; TCRdb has only the in-frame clones, and not every one. The table records some 100,000 clones, about 90% of them present only once. This specimen comes from a study of T cell responses to AZD1222 COVID-19 vaccine. CDR1 KGHSH and CDR2 LQKENI come from the germline V gene. This CDR3 spans 17 amino acids. V was cut by 1 base and J by 0 bases, with 15 bases left in between. Study conclusions and caveats: Scientists sampled the repertoires only once the peak T cell response had passed. Donor demographics were predominantly white British with a female majority; clonal diversity may be underestimated.

The chain couples TRBV18 to TRBJ1-1, with D maybe TRBD1 (6 bases). The clonotype originates from an adult who received the AZD1222 COVID-19 vaccine. The source material was peripheral blood, sampled 28 days after the second AZD1222 dose. The CDR3 coding sequence is TGTGCCAGCTCACCACTGCTACAGGGTCGCATGAACACTGAAGCTTTCTTT. The encoded protein is CASSPLLQGRMNTEAFF.